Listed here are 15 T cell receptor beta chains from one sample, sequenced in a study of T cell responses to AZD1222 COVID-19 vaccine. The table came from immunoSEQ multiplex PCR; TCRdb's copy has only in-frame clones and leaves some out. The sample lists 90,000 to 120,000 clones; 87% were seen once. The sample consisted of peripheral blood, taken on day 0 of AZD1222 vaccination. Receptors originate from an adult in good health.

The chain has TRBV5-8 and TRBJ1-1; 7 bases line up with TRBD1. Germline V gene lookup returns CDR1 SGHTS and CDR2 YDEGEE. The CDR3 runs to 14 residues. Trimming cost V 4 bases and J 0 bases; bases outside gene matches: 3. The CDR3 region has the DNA TGTGCCAGCAGCATGGGACAGATGAACACTGAAGCTTTCTTT. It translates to CASSMGQMNTEAFF.

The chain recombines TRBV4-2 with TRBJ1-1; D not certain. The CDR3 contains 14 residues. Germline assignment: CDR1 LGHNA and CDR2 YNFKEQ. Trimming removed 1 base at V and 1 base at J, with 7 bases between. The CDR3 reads CASSQAAKNTEAFF. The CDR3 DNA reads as TGTGCCAGCAGCCAAGCGGCCAAGAACACTGAAGCTTTCTTT.

CDR3 sequence (DNA): TGTGCCAGCAGCCAAGAGGGGGGGCTAGCGGGAGCCACATACTGGGAAGAGACCCAGTACTTC. Translating gives CASSQEGGLAGATYWEETQYF. The chain has TRBV3-1 (or the pseudogene TRBV3-2) and TRBJ2-5; 10 nucleotides line up with TRBD2. The CDR3 consists of 21 residues. V shed 0 bases and J 3 bases; nucleotides not matched to a gene: 19. Germline values: CDR1 LGHDT, CDR2 YNNKEL (reference sequence).

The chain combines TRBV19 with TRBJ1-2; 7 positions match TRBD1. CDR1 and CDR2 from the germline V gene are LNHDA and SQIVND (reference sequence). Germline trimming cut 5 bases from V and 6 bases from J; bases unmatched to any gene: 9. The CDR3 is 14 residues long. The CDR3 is CASSPGDRADGYTF. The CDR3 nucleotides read TGTGCCAGTAGTCCAGGCGACAGGGCGGATGGCTACACCTTC. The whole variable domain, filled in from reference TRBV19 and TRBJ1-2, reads DGGITQSPKYLFRKEGQNVTLSCEQNLNHDAMYWYRQDPGQGLRLIYYSQIVNDFQKGDIAEGYSVSREKKESFPLTVTSAQKNPTAFYLCASSPGDRADGYTFGSGTRLTVV.

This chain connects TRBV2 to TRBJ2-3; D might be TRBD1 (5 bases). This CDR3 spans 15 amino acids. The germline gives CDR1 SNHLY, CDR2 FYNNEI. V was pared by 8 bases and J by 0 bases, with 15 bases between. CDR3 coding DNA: TGTGCCAGCGGCAGGGTGCGTGCTAGCACAGATACGCAGTATTTT. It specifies CASGRVRASTDTQYF.

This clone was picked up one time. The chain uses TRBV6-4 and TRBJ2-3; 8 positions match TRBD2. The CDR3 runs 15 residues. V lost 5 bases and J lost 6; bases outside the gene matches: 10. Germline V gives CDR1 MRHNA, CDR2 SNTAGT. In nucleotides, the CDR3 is TGTGCCAGCAGTTTTGAAGCGGGAGCGGGTGATACGCAGTATTTT. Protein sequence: CASSFEAGAGDTQYF.

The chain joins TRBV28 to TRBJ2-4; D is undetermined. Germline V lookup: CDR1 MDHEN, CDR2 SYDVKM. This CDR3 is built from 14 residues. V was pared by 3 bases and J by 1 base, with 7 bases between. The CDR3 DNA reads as TGTGCCAGCAGTTTGCAAGGGGCCAAAAACATTCAGTACTTC. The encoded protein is CASSLQGAKNIQYF.

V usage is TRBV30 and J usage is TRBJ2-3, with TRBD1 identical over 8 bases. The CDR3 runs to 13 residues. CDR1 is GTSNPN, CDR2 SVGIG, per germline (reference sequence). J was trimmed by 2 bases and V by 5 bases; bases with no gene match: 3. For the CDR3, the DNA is TGTGCCTGGGACAGGGGACACACAGATACGCAGTATTTT. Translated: CAWDRGHTDTQYF.

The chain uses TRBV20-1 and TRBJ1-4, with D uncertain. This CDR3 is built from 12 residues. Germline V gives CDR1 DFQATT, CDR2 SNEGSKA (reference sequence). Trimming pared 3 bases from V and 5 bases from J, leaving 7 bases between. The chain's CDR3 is CSASGENEKLFF. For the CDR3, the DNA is TGCAGTGCTAGTGGCGAAAATGAAAAACTGTTTTTT.

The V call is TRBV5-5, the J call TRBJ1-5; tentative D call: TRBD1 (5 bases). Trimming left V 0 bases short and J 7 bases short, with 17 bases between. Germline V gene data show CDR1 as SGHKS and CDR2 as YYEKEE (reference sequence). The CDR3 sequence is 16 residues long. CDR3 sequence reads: CASSLEPGATGQPQHF. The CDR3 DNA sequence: TGTGCCAGCAGCTTGGAGCCAGGAGCTACAGGACAGCCCCAGCATTTT.

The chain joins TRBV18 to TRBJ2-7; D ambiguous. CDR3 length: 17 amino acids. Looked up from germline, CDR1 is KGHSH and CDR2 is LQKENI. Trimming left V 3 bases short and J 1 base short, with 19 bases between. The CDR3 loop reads CASSPAPGPPPSYEQYF. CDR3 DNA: TGTGCCAGCTCACCCGCCCCCGGACCCCCCCCGTCCTACGAGCAGTACTTC.

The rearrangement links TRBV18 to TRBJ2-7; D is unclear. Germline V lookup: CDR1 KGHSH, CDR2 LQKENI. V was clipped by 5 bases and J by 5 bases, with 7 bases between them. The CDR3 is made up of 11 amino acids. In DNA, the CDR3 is TGTGCCAGCTCATATTCGGACGAGCAGTACTTC. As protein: CASSYSDEQYF.

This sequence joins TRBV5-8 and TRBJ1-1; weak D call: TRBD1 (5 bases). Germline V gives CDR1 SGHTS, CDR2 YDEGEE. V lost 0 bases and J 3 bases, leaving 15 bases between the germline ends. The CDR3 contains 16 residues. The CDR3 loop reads CASSLGTLRGDTEAFF. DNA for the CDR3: TGTGCCAGCAGCTTGGGTACCCTGAGGGGTGACACTGAAGCTTTCTTT.

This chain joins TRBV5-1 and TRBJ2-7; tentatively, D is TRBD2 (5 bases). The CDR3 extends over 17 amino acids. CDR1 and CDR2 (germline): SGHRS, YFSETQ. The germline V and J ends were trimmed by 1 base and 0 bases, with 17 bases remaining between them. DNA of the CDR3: TGCGCCAGCAGCTTGATGGTAGGAGCGGTTAGCTCCTACGAGCAGTACTTC. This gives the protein CASSLMVGAVSSYEQYF.

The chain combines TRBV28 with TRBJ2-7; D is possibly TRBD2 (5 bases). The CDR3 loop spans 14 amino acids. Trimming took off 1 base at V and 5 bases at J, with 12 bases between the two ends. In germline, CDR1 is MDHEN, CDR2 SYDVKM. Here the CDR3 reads CASSLSGVGDEQYF. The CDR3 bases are TGTGCCAGCAGTTTATCCGGGGTTGGGGACGAGCAGTACTTC.